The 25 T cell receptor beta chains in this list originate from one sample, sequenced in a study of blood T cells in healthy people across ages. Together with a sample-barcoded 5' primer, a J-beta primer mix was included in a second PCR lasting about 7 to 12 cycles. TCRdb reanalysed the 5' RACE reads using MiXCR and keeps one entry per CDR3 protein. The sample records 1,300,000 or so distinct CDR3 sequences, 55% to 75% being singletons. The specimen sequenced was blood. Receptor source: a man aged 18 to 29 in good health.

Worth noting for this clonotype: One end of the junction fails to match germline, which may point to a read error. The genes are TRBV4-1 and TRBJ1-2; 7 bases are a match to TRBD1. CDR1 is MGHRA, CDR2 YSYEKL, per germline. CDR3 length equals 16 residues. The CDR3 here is CASSLHSRGPHYGHTF. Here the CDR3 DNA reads TGCGCCAGCAGCCTACACTCTAGGGGGCCCCATTATGGCCACACCTTC.

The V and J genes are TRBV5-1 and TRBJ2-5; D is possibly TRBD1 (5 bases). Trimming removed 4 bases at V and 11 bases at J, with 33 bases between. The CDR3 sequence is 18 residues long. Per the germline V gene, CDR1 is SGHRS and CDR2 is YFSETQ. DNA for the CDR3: TGCGCCAGCAGCCTCTTGGGGTACGGCATTTCCATTGGGGCGGAGCAGTACTTC. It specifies CASSLLGYGISIGAEQYF.

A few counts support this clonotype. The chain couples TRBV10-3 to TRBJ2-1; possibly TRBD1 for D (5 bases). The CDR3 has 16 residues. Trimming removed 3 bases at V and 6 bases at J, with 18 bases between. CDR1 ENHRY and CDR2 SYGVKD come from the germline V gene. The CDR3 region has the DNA TGTGCCATCAGTGAAAATCCGAGACAGACCCCCAATGAGCAGTTCTTC. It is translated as CAISENPRQTPNEQFF.

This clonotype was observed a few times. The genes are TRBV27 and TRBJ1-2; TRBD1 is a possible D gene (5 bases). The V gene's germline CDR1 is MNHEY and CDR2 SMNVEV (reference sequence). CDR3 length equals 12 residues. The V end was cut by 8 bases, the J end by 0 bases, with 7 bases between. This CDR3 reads CASQGANYGYTF. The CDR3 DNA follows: TGTGCCAGCCAGGGCGCTAACTATGGCTACACCTTC.

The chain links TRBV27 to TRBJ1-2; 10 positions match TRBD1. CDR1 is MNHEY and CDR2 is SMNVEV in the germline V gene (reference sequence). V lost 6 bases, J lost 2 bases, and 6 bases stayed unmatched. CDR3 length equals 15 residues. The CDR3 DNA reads TGTGCCAGCAGCCGGGGGACAGGGGTCAACTATGGCTACACCTTC. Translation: CASSRGTGVNYGYTF.

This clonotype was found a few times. The CDR3 sequence: CSVEEDELPHYGYTF. The CDR3 nucleotides are TGCAGCGTTGAAGAGGACGAGCTTCCCCACTATGGCTACACCTTC. The chain couples TRBV29-1 to TRBJ1-2; D remains unclear. This CDR3 comprises 15 residues. Trimming removed 0 bases at V and 3 bases at J, with 14 bases between. In germline, CDR1 is SQVTM, CDR2 ANQGSEA.

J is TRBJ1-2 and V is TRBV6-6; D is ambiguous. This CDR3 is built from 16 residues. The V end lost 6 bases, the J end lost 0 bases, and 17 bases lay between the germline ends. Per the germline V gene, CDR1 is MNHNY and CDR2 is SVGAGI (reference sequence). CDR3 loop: CASRTVEYPSNYGYTF. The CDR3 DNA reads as TGTGCCAGCAGAACCGTAGAATACCCCTCTAACTATGGCTACACCTTC.

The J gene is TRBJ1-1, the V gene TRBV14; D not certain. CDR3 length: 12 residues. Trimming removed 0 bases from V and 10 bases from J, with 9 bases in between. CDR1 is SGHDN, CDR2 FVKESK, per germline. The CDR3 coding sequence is TGTGCCAGCAGCCAAGACAGGAACGGAGCTTTCTTT. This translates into CASSQDRNGAFF.

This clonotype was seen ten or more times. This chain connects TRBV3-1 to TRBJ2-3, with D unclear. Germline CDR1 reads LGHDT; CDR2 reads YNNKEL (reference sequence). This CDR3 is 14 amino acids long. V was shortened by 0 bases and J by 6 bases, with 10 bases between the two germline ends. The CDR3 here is CASSQDTIPDTQYF. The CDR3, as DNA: TGTGCCAGCAGCCAAGATACAATCCCCGATACGCAGTATTTT.

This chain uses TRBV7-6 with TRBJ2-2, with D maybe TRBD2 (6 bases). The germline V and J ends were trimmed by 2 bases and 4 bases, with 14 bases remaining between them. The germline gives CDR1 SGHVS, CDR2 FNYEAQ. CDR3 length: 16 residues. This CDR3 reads CASSLTVEGSTGELFF. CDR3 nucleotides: TGTGCCAGCAGCTTAACGGTGGAGGGGTCCACCGGGGAGCTGTTTTTT.

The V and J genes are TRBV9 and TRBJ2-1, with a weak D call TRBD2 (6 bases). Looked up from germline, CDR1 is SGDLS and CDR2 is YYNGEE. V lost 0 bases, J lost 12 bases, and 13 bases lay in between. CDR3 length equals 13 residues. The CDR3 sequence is CASSVGGGDAQFF. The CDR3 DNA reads TGTGCCAGCAGCGTAGGAGGAGGGGATGCGCAGTTCTTC. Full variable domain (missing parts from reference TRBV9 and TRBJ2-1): DSGVTQTPKHLITATGQRVTLRCSPRSGDLSVYWYQQSLDQGLQFLIQYYNGEERAKGNILERFSAQQFPDLHSELNLSSLELGDSALYFCASSVGGGDAQFFGPGTRLTVL.

The CDR3 bases are TGTGCCAGCAGCTTAGCGCCGTCGACTAGCGGCCAGTACTTC. Translated: CASSLAPSTSGQYF. V is TRBV7-2 and J is TRBJ2-7; 9 bases line up with TRBD2. The germline V gene has CDR1 SGHTA and CDR2 FQGNSA. With V trimmed by 0 bases and J by 10 bases, 7 bases remained unmatched. The CDR3 has 14 amino acids. Supplemented by reference TRBV7-2 and TRBJ2-7, the full variable domain reads GAGVSQSPSNKVTEKGKDVELRCDPISGHTALYWYRQSLGQGLEFLIYFQGNSAPDKSGLPSDRFSAERTGGSVSTLTIQRTQQEDSAVYLCASSLAPSTSGQYFGPGTRLTVT.

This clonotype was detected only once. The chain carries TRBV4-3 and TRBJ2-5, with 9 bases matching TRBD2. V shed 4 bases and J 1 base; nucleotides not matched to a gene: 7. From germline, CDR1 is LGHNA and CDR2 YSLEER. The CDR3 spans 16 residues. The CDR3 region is CASSPNSGGLQETQYF. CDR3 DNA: TGCGCCAGCAGCCCGAATAGCGGGGGCCTCCAAGAGACCCAGTACTTC.

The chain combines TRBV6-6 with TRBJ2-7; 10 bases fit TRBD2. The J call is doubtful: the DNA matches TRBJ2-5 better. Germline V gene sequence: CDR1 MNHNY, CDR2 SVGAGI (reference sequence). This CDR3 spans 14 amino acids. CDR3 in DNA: TGTGCCAGCAGACGGACTAGCGGTTCAGAGACCCAGTACTTC. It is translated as CASRRTSGSETQYF.

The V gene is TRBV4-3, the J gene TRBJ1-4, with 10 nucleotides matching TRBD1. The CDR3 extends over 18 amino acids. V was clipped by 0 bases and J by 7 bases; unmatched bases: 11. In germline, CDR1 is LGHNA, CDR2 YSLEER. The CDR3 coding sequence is TGCGCCAGCAGCCAAGATCCCGCCGGGACAGGGGTTTCTGAAAAACTGTTTTTT. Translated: CASSQDPAGTGVSEKLFF.

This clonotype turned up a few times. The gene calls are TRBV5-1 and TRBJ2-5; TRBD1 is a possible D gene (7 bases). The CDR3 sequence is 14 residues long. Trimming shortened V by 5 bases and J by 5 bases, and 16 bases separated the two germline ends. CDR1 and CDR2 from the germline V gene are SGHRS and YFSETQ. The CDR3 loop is CASRRQGGSETQYF. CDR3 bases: TGCGCCAGCAGAAGACAGGGAGGTTCGGAGACCCAGTACTTC.

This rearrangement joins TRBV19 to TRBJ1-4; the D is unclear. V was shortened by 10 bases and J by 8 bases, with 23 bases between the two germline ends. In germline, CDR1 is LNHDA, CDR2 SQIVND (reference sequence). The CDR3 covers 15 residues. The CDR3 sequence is CATAPLPDPEEKLFF. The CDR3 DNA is TGTGCCACCGCCCCTCTTCCAGATCCGGAGGAAAAACTGTTTTTT.

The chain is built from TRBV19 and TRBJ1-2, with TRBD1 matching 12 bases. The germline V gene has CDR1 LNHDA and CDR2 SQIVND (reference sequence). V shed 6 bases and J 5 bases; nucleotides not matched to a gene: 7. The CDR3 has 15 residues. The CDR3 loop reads CASRPGQGALYGYTF. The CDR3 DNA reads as TGTGCCAGTAGGCCGGGACAGGGGGCGTTGTATGGCTACACCTTC.

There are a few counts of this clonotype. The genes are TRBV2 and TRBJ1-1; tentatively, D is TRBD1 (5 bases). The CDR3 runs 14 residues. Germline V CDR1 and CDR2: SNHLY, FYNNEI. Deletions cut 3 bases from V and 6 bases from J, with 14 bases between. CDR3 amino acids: CASSDASGGPEAFF. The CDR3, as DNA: TGTGCCAGCAGTGATGCCTCGGGGGGTCCTGAAGCTTTCTTT.

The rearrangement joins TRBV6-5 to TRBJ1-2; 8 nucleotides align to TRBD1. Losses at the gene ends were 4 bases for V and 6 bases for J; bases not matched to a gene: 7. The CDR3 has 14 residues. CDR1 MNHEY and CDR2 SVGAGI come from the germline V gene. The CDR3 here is CASSSRQGRNGYTF. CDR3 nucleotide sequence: TGTGCCAGCAGTTCTCGACAGGGGAGGAATGGCTACACCTTC.

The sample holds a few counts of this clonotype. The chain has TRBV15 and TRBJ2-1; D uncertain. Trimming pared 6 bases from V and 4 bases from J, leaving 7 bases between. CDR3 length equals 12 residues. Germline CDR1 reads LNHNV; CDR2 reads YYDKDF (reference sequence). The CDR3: CATSLGYNEQFF. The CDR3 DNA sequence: TGTGCCACCAGTCTGGGGTACAATGAGCAGTTCTTC.

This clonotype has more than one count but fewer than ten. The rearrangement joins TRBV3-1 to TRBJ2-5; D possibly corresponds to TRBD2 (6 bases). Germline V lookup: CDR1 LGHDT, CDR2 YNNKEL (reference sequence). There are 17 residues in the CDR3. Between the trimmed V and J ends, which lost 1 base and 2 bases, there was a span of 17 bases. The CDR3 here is CASSQVSTAGPQETQYF. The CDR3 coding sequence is TGTGCCAGCAGCCAAGTCAGCACAGCGGGCCCTCAAGAGACCCAGTACTTC.

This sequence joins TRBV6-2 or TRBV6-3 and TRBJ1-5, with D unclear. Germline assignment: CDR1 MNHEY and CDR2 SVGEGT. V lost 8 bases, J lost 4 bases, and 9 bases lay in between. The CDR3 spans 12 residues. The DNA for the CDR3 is TGTGCCAGCGATACTAGGAATCAGCCCCAGCATTTT. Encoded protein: CASDTRNQPQHF.

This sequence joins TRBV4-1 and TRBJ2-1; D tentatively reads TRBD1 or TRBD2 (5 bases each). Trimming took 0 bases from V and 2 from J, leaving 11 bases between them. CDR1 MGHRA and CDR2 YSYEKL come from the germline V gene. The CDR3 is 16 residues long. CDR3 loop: CASSQDRGVAYNEQFF. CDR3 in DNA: TGCGCCAGCAGCCAAGATCGAGGGGTTGCCTACAATGAGCAGTTCTTC.

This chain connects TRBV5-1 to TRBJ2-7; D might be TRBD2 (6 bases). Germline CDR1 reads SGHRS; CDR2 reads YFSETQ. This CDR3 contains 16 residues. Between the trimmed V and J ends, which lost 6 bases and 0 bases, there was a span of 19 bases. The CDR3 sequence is CASTSRLARDSYEQYF. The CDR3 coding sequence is TGCGCCAGCACAAGCCGGCTAGCGAGAGACTCCTACGAGCAGTACTTC.